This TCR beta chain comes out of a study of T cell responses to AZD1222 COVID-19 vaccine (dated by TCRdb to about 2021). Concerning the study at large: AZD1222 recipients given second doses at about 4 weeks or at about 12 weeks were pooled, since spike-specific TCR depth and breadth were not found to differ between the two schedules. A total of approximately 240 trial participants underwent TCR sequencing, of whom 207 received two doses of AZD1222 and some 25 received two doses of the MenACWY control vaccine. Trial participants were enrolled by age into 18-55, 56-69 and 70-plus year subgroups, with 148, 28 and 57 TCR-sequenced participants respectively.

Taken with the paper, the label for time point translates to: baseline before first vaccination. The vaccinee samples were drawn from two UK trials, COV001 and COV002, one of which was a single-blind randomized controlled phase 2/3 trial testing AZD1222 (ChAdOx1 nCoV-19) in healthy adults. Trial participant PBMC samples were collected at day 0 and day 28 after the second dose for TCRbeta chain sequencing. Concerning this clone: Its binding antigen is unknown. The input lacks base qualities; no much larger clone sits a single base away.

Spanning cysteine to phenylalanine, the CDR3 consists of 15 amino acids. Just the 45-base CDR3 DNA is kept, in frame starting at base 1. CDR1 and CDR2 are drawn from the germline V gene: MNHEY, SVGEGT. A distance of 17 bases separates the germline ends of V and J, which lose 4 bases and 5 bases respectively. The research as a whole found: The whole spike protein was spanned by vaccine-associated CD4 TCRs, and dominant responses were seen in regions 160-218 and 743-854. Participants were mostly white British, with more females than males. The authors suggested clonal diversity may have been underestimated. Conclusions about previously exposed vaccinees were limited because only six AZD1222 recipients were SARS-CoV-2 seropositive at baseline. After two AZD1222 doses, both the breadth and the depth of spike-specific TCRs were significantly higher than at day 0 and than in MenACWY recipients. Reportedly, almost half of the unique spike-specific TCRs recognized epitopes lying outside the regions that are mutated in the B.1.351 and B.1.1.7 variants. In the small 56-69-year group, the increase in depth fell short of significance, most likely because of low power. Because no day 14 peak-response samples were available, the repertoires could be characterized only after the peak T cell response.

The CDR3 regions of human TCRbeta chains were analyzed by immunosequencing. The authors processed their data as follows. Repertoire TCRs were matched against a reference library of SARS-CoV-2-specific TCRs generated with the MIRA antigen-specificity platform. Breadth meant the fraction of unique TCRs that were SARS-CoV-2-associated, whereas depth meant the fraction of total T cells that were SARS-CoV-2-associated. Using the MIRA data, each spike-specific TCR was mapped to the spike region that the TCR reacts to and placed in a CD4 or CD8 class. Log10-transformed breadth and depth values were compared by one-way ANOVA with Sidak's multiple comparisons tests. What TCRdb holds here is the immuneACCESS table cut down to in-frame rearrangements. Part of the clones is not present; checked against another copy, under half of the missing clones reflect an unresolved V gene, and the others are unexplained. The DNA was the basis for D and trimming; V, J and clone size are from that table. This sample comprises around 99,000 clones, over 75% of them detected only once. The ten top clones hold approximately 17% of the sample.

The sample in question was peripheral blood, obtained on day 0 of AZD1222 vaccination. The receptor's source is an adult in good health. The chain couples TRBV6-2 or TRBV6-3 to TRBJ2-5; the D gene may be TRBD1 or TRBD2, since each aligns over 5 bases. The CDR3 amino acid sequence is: CASSSTGTRGETQYF. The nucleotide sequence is TGTGCCAGCAGTTCCACCGGGACCCGAGGGGAGACCCAGTACTTC.